This T cell receptor (beta chain) was sequenced during a study of T cells in Graves' hyperthyroidism and ophthalmopathy. This clonotype was recorded at least ten times. Its antigen remains unknown. The CDR3 spans 15 residues. After removal of 9 bases from V and 4 bases from J, the junction contained 12 bases not matched to a gene. Germline-derived CDR1 and CDR2 are LNHDA and SQIVND (reference sequence). It was RNA transcripts that yielded the amplified TCR beta CDR3 regions. RT-PCR in the first round (using the HTBI primer set) targeted the TCR CDR3. TCRdb processed the multiplex PCR reads anew with MiXCR; each CDR3 protein has one entry. The sample includes about 580,000 distinct CDR3 sequences, 14% seen only once; the top ten take more than 5%. Study-level results: Ophthalmopathy was separated from stable hyperthyroidism by a 13 V-J model.

The sample comprised blood. The TCR was taken from a woman younger than 45 with Graves' hyperthyroidism that later progressed to Graves' ophthalmopathy. The rearrangement joins TRBV19 to TRBJ1-5; 7 nucleotides match TRBD1. CDR3 region: CARRRAGGLNQPQHF. The CDR3 DNA sequence: TGTGCCAGGAGGAGGGCAGGGGGACTAAATCAGCCCCAGCATTTT.